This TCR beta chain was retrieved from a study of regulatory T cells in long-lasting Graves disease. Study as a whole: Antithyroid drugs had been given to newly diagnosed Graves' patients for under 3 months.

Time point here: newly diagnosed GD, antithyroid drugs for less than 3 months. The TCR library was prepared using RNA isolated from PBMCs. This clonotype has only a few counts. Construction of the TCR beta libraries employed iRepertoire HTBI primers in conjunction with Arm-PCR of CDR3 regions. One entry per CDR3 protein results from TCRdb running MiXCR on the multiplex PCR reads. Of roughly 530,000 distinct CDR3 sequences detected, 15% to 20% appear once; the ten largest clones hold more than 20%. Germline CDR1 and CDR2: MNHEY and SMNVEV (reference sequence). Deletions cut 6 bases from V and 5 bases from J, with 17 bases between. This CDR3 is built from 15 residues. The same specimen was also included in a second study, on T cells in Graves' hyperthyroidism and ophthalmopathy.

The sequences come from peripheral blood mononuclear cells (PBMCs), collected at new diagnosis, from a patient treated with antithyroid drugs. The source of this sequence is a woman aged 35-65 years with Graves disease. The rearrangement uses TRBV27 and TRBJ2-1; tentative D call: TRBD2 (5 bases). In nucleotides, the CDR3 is TGTGCCAGCAGCCCTCTCATAGCGTTCAACAATGAGCAGTTCTTC. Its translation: CASSPLIAFNNEQFF.